This TCR beta chain originates from a study of cytotoxic CD8 clonotypes in ibrutinib-treated CLL. Profiling relied on immunoSEQ multiplex PCR, and the TCRdb table lists in-frame clones only, not all of them. Of under 300,000 clones in the sample, around 70% were seen once. As input for TCR beta libraries, about 2 micrograms of genomic DNA came from cryopreserved PBMCs. CDR1 is SGDLS, CDR2 YYNGEE, per germline. The CDR3 has 16 residues. V gave up 4 bases and J gave up 8 bases; unmatched junction bases: 13. The rearrangement joins TRBV9 to TRBJ1-4; 8 positions agree with TRBD1. The specimen comprised PBMCs, sampled after 24 months of ibrutinib treatment. The TCR originated in a human donor with chronic lymphocytic leukemia. CDR3 bases: TGTGCCAGCAGCTCCCCCTCGGACAGGGTGGAAGAAAAACTGTTTTTT. Amino acids: CASSSPSDRVEEKLFF. Full variable domain (outside the CDR3, taken from reference TRBV9 and TRBJ1-4): DSGVTQTPKHLITATGQRVTLRCSPRSGDLSVYWYQQSLDQGLQFLIQYYNGEERAKGNILERFSAQQFPDLHSELNLSSLELGDSALYFCASSSPSDRVEEKLFFGSGTQLSVL.